The 5 T cell receptor beta chains below come from one sample, sequenced in a study of tumor-infiltrating lymphocytes in primary liver carcinoma. Joint extraction of RNA and DNA used about 17-32 mg of bulk tissue that was unsorted. Reverse transcription of approximately 500 ng total RNA with a constant-region primer produced TCR beta cDNA. Slightly modified ARM-PCR served as the procedure for the TCR beta libraries. These libraries came from three rounds of nested multiplex PCR. TRBV1-TRBV30 forward primers paired with a C-beta reverse primer drove the first two PCR rounds, 10 cycles each. TCRdb called the multiplex PCR reads again in MiXCR, with one record for every CDR3 protein. The data hold tens of thousands of distinct CDR3 sequences, with roughly 78% observed a single time. Sequenced sample: liver tumor tissue from sampling region 3. Subset indicated: tumor region T3, left-lateral pole. Receptor source: a man between 40 and 49 years old with primary liver carcinoma and hepatitis B virus infection.

About this clonotype itself: This may arise from a read error, as a much more abundant clone is one base away. J is TRBJ2-1 and V is TRBV19, with 13 nucleotides matching TRBD2. CDR3 length: 15 residues. Germline V CDR1 and CDR2: LNHDA, SQIVND (reference sequence). In DNA, the CDR3 is TGTGTCAGTAGTTTGACTAGCGGGAGGTTCAATGAGCAGTTCTTC. It specifies CVSSLTSGRFNEQFF.

About this clonotype: Relative to the germline gene, one junction end is altered; a read error may explain this. J is TRBJ2-1 and V is TRBV4-3; D could derive from TRBD1 or TRBD2 (7 bases each). This CDR3 contains 15 residues. The germline CDR1 and CDR2 sequences are LGHNA and YSLEER. CDR3 DNA sequence: TGCGCCAGCAGTCGAGGGCACAGGGGAGGGAATGAACAGTTCTTC. As protein: CASSRGHRGGNEQFF.

V gene TRBV11-2 combines with J gene TRBJ2-5; TRBD2 agrees at 10 bases. The germline CDR1 and CDR2 sequences are SGHAT and FQNNGV. The CDR3 is made up of 16 amino acids. After removal of 6 bases from V and 6 bases from J, the junction contained 13 bases not matched to a gene. For the CDR3, the DNA is TGTGCCAGCAGTCAAACTCGTAGCGGGGGGAAAAAGACCCAGTACTTC. Protein: CASSQTRSGGKKTQYF.

Concerning this clonotype: Sequence at one end of the junction differs from germline and may be a read error. The chain carries TRBV10-3 and TRBJ2-7, with 11 nucleotides matching TRBD1. Germline CDR1 ENHRY, CDR2 SYGVKD. This CDR3 has 18 residues. DNA of the CDR3: TGTACCATCAGTGCCCGGGACAGGGGGGCTGTTGGAACCTACGAGCAGTATTTC. It yields the protein CTISARDRGAVGTYEQYF.

This sequence joins TRBV6-1 and TRBJ2-3; 8 bases map to TRBD1. The ends lost 3 bases at V and 12 bases at J; junction bases unmatched: 14. Germline CDR1 is MNHNS and CDR2 is SASEGT. The CDR3 is 15 amino acids. The CDR3 coding sequence is TGTGCCAGCAGTGACGAGACAGGGGTGGCAGATATACAGTATTTT. This codes for CASSDETGVADIQYF.